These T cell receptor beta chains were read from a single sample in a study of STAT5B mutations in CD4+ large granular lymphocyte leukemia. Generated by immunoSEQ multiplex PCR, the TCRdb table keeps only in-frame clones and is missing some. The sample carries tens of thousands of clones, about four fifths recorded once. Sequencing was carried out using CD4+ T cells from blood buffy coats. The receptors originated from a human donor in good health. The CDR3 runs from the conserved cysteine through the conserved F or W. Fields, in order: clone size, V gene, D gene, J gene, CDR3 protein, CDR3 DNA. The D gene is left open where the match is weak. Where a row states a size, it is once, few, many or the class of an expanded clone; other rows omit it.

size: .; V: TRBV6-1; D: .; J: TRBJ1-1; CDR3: CASSFQVNTEAFF; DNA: TGTGCCAGCAGTTTCCAGGTGAACACTGAAGCTTTCTTT
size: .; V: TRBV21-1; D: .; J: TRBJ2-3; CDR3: CASRGAGHTDTQYF; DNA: TGTGCCAGCCGTGGGGCGGGACACACAGATACGCAGTATTTT
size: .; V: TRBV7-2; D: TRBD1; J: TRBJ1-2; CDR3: CASSLALDRGPYGYTF; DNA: TGTGCCAGCAGCTTAGCCCTGGACAGGGGGCCCTATGGCTACACCTTC
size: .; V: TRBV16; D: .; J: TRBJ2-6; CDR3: CASSQSQAAGANVLTF; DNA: TGTGCCAGCAGCCAATCGCAGGCAGCTGGGGCCAACGTCCTGACTTTC
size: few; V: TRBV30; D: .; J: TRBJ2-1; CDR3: CAWSALLVSFNEQFF; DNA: TGTGCCTGGAGCGCGCTTCTTGTCTCTTTCAATGAGCAGTTCTTC
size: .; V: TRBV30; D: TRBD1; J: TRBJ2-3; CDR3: CAWSAGQQTDTQYF; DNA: TGTGCCTGGAGTGCGGGACAGCAAACAGATACGCAGTATTTT
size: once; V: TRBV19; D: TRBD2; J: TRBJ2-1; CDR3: CASSIYGGDSYNEQFF; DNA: TGTGCCAGTAGTATATACGGGGGGGACTCCTACAATGAGCAGTTCTTC
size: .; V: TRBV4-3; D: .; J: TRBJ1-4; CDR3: CASSQNGRGNNEKLFF; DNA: TGCGCCAGCAGCCAAAATGGACGGGGGAATAATGAAAAACTGTTTTTT
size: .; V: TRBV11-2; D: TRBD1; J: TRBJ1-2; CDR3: CASSTDRDQGYTF; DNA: TGTGCCAGCAGCACGGACAGGGATCAGGGCTACACCTTC
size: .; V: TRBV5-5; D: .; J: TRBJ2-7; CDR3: CASSLSGGTPLEQYF; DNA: TGTGCCAGCAGCTTATCGGGCGGGACCCCCCTCGAGCAGTACTTC
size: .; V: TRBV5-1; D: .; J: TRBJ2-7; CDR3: CASSLAAGGYEQYF; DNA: TGCGCCAGCAGCTTGGCGGCCGGCGGCTACGAGCAGTACTTC
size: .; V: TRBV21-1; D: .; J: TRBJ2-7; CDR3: CASSTKSGGYEQYF; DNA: TGTGCCAGCAGCACGAAATCCGGCGGATACGAGCAGTACTTC
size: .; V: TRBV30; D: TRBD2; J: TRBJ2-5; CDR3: CAWSAGAGVGETQYF; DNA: TGTGCCTGGAGTGCTGGTGCGGGGGTGGGTGAGACCCAGTACTTC
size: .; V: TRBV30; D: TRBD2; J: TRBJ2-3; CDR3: CAWSWRQTSGLAGGRPPDTQYF; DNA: TGTGCCTGGAGTTGGAGACAGACCTCTGGACTAGCGGGAGGGCGCCCCCCAGATACGCAGTATTTT
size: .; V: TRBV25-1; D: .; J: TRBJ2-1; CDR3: CASSDGVNSEQFF; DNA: TGTGCCAGCAGTGATGGGGTGAATTCTGAGCAGTTCTTC